These 23 T cell receptor beta chains were all obtained from the same sample, sequenced in a study of blood T cell repertoires in COVID-19. Produced via immunoSEQ multiplex PCR; TCRdb's table is partial and in-frame only. The profile covers approximately 85,000 clones, with around 90% appearing a single time and roughly 4.5% taken by the ten largest. Sequencing was done on a sample of peripheral blood. Every receptor here comes from a woman of 80 years or more with active or convalescent COVID-19.

This chain connects TRBV18 to TRBJ2-7; 8 bases fit TRBD1. CDR3 length: 13 amino acids. J gave up 5 bases and V 3 bases, and 3 bases lay outside the gene matches. Germline lookup yields CDR1 KGHSH and CDR2 LQKENI. The CDR3 sequence is CASSPPGGDEQYF. CDR3 in DNA: TGTGCCAGCTCACCCCCAGGGGGCGACGAGCAGTACTTC. Together with reference TRBV18 and TRBJ2-7, the CDR3 gives the full variable domain: NAGVMQNPRHLVRRRGQEARLRCSPMKGHSHVYWYRQLPEEGLKFMVYLQKENIIDESGMPKERFSAEFPKEGPSILRIQQVVRGDSAAYFCASSPPGGDEQYFGPGTRLTVT.

The chain carries TRBV6-2 or TRBV6-3 and TRBJ1-4; D is possibly TRBD1 (5 bases). CDR1 and CDR2 (germline): MNHEY, SVGEGT. The CDR3 length is 11 residues. V was pared by 5 bases and J by 13 bases, with 11 bases between. The CDR3 region is CASSNGGVLFF. Here the CDR3 DNA reads TGTGCCAGCAGTAACGGGGGAGTACTGTTTTTT.

This chain uses TRBV7-2 with TRBJ2-7; 7 nucleotides agree with TRBD2. This CDR3 has 15 residues. V was pared by 5 bases and J by 2 bases, with 9 bases of the junction left unmatched. Germline V gene data show CDR1 as SGHTA and CDR2 as FQGNSA. DNA of the CDR3: TGTGCCAGCAGCCCCCGCGCTAGCGGCACCTACGAGCAGTACTTC. It specifies CASSPRASGTYEQYF.

The rearrangement links TRBV2 to TRBJ1-1; 8 positions match TRBD1. Germline V gene data show CDR1 as SNHLY and CDR2 as FYNNEI. V lost 8 bases, J lost 6 bases, and 11 bases stayed unmatched. This CDR3 region has 14 residues. The CDR3 nucleotides are TGTGCCAGCGGGAGACAGGGGTTGAGTGCTGAAGCTTTCTTT. The encoded protein is CASGRQGLSAEAFF.

CDR3 sequence reads: CASSVSDLSSGNTIYF. The CDR3 DNA sequence: TGTGCCAGCAGCGTAAGTGATCTCAGCTCTGGAAACACCATATATTTT. The genes are TRBV9 and TRBJ1-3; D gene unclear. CDR3 length equals 16 residues. The V gene's germline CDR1 is SGDLS and CDR2 YYNGEE. Trimming cost V 1 base and J 0 bases, with 11 bases left between them. Based on the CDR3 plus reference TRBV9 and TRBJ1-3, the full variable domain is DSGVTQTPKHLITATGQRVTLRCSPRSGDLSVYWYQQSLDQGLQFLIQYYNGEERAKGNILERFSAQQFPDLHSELNLSSLELGDSALYFCASSVSDLSSGNTIYFGEGSWLTVV.

The V call is TRBV28, the J call TRBJ1-4, with D perhaps TRBD1 (6 bases). The CDR3 sequence is 14 residues long. The ends were cut back, 6 bases at V and 0 bases at J, with 8 bases in the middle. CDR1 MDHEN and CDR2 SYDVKM come from the germline V gene. The CDR3 loop reads CASRDSATNEKLFF. DNA for the CDR3: TGTGCCAGCAGGGACAGTGCAACTAATGAAAAACTGTTTTTT.

This chain uses TRBV20-1 with TRBJ1-2, with a weak D call TRBD1 (6 bases). The CDR3 has 11 amino acids. Germline V gene sequence: CDR1 DFQATT, CDR2 SNEGSKA (reference sequence). V lost 7 bases to trimming and J lost 7 bases, with 13 bases between them. The CDR3 bases are TGCAGTGGGCACAGGGCTTCTGGCTACACCTTC. Translating gives CSGHRASGYTF.

The J gene is TRBJ2-7, the V gene TRBV5-1, with D maybe TRBD2 (5 bases). This CDR3 spans 14 amino acids. The germline V and J ends were trimmed by 4 bases and 7 bases, with 18 bases remaining between them. Per the germline V gene, CDR1 is SGHRS and CDR2 is YFSETQ. Here the CDR3 reads CASSPGIFGWEQYF. CDR3 bases: TGCGCCAGCAGCCCCGGGATATTTGGTTGGGAGCAGTACTTC.

The genes are TRBV7-9 and TRBJ2-2; 9 positions agree with TRBD1. This CDR3 region has 18 residues. Germline CDR1 SEHNR, CDR2 FQNEAQ (reference sequence). J gave up 2 bases and V 3 bases, and 10 bases lay outside the gene matches. DNA for the CDR3: TGTGCCAGCAGCTTCCCAAACAGGGGGCAAGTTAACACCGGGGAGCTGTTTTTT. Translating gives CASSFPNRGQVNTGELFF.

The rearrangement joins TRBV24-1 to TRBJ2-2; 10 bases fit TRBD1. There are 15 residues in the CDR3. Looked up from germline, CDR1 is KGHDR and CDR2 is SFDVKD. The V and J ends lost 7 bases and 3 bases, in that order; junction bases with no gene match: 4. The CDR3 region is CATSPGQGYTGELFF. The DNA for the CDR3 is TGTGCCACCAGCCCGGGACAGGGGTACACCGGGGAGCTGTTTTTT.

The CDR3 here is CASSTTSGSSTQYF. CDR3 DNA sequence: TGTGCCAGTAGTACAACTAGCGGGAGCAGTACGCAGTATTTT. The chain recombines TRBV19 with TRBJ2-3; 11 nucleotides match TRBD2. V lost 4 bases to trimming and J lost 8 bases; unmatched junction nucleotides: 5. Germline assignment: CDR1 LNHDA and CDR2 SQIVND (reference sequence). CDR3 size: 14 residues.

This chain connects TRBV10-2 to TRBJ1-2; 7 nucleotides line up with TRBD1. Trimming cost V 6 bases and J 4 bases; bases outside gene matches: 5. Germline lookup yields CDR1 WSHSY and CDR2 SAAADI. This CDR3 comprises 13 residues. CDR3 region: CASSDQGGYGYTF. CDR3 sequence (DNA): TGCGCCAGCAGCGATCAGGGGGGCTATGGCTACACCTTC.

This clone has just one count. The chain couples TRBV28 to TRBJ1-4; D remains ambiguous. Germline values: CDR1 MDHEN, CDR2 SYDVKM. This CDR3 comprises 12 residues. The germline V and J ends were trimmed by 4 bases and 4 bases, with 4 bases remaining between them. The CDR3 is CASSSYNEKLFF. The CDR3, as DNA: TGTGCCAGCAGTTCTTATAATGAAAAACTGTTTTTT.

This rearrangement joins TRBV18 to TRBJ1-1; 8 bases are shared with TRBD1. Losses at the gene ends were 6 bases for V and 1 base for J; bases not matched to a gene: 10. CDR3 length equals 16 residues. Per germline, CDR1 KGHSH and CDR2 LQKENI. CDR3 residues: CASSSKQGVGNTEAFF. Written as DNA, the CDR3 is TGTGCCAGCTCGTCGAAACAGGGGGTGGGGAACACTGAAGCTTTCTTT.

The chain employs TRBV28 and TRBJ1-5; D remains ambiguous. The V gene lost 2 bases and the J gene lost 0 bases, with 11 bases spanning the gap. Per the germline V gene, CDR1 is MDHEN and CDR2 is SYDVKM. CDR3 length: 16 amino acids. This CDR3 is CASSLLSADSNQPQHF. The CDR3 nucleotides read TGTGCCAGCAGTTTACTCTCGGCGGATAGCAATCAGCCCCAGCATTTT.

V and J are TRBV27 and TRBJ2-7; 13 bases line up with TRBD2. With V trimmed by 6 bases and J by 3 bases, 2 bases remained unmatched. This CDR3 has 14 amino acids. The V gene's germline CDR1 is MNHEY and CDR2 SMNVEV (reference sequence). CDR3 region: CASRRTSGSYEQYF. The CDR3 DNA sequence: TGTGCCAGCAGGAGGACTAGCGGGAGCTACGAGCAGTACTTC.

This chain links TRBV2 with TRBJ1-6; TRBD1 aligns across 7 bases. The CDR3 covers 13 residues. The V segment lost 7 bases and the J segment 7 bases; nucleotides outside the gene matches: 4. CDR1 is SNHLY and CDR2 is FYNNEI in the germline V gene. The CDR3 nucleotides are TGTGCCAGCAACCCACAGGGGAATTCACCCCTCCACTTT. Protein: CASNPQGNSPLHF. Filled out from reference TRBV2 and TRBJ1-6, the complete variable domain reads EPEVTQTPSHQVTQMGQEVILRCVPISNHLYFYWYRQILGQKVEFLVSFYNNEISEKSEIFDDQFSVERPDGSNFTLKIRSTKLEDSAMYFCASNPQGNSPLHFGNGTRLTVT.

V usage is TRBV10-3 and J usage is TRBJ2-7; 8 bases are a match to TRBD2. CDR1 and CDR2 from the germline V gene are ENHRY and SYGVKD. J was trimmed by 5 bases and V by 0 bases; bases with no gene match: 12. CDR3 length: 17 amino acids. CDR3 loop: CAISESTVSGSKNEQYF. In nucleotides, the CDR3 is TGTGCCATCAGTGAGTCGACGGTAAGCGGGAGTAAGAACGAGCAGTACTTC.

This clone was recorded once. The CDR3 DNA reads TGTGCCAGTAGTAGGACAACAAATAGCAATCAGCCCCAGCATTTT. This codes for CASSRTTNSNQPQHF. This sequence joins TRBV19 and TRBJ1-5; possibly TRBD1 for D (5 bases). The CDR3 is 15 residues long. The V end lost 4 bases, the J end lost 0 bases, and 10 bases lay between the germline ends. Germline V gene data show CDR1 as LNHDA and CDR2 as SQIVND (reference sequence).

The CDR3 DNA sequence: TGTGCCAGCAGGGACAGGGAAGGGTCACCCCTCCACTTT. Residues: CASRDREGSPLHF. The V call is TRBV12-3 or TRBV12-4, the J call TRBJ1-6; TRBD1 matches at 8 bases. CDR3 length: 13 amino acids. V dropped 6 bases and J dropped 10; count of bases not matched to a gene: 5.

This chain connects TRBV6-6 to TRBJ2-5; 7 positions match TRBD2. In germline, CDR1 is MNHNY, CDR2 SVGAGI (reference sequence). V was pared by 0 bases and J by 1 base, with 5 bases of the junction left unmatched. CDR3 length: 16 amino acids. In nucleotides, the CDR3 is TGTGCCAGCAGTTACTCAGGCAGGGAGGGCCAAGAGACCCAGTACTTC. This sequence encodes CASSYSGREGQETQYF.

The chain combines TRBV27 with TRBJ1-3; TRBD1 matches 7 bases. Germline V gives CDR1 MNHEY, CDR2 SMNVEV (reference sequence). Trimming removed 2 bases from V and 2 bases from J; junction bases left unmatched: 0. This CDR3 contains 14 residues. CDR3 DNA sequence: TGTGCCAGCAGTTTACAGGGGGCTGGAAACACCATATATTTT. Its translation: CASSLQGAGNTIYF.

The gene calls are TRBV6-6 and TRBJ2-1, with a weak D call TRBD1 (6 bases). From germline, CDR1 is MNHNY and CDR2 SVGAGI (reference sequence). The CDR3 is made up of 15 amino acids. Trimming took off 4 bases at V and 6 bases at J, with 16 bases between the two ends. The CDR3 DNA follows: TGTGCCAGCAGTTGGCCCGGGACACAACTCAATGAGCAGTTCTTC. Translation: CASSWPGTQLNEQFF.